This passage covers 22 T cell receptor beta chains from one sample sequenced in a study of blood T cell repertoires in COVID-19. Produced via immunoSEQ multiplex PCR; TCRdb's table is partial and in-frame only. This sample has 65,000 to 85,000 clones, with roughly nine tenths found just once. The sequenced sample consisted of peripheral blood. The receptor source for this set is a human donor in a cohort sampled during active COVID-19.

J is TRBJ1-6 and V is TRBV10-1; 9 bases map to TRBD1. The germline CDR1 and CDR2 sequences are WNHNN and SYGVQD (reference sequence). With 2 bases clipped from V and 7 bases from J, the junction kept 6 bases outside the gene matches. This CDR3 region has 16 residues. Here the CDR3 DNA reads TGCGCCAGCAGTGAGGGACAGGGGATCGGGAATTCACCCCTCCACTTT. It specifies CASSEGQGIGNSPLHF.

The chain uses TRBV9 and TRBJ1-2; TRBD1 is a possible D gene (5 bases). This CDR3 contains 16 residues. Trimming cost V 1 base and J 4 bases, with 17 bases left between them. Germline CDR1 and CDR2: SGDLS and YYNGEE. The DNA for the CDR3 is TGTGCCAGCAGCGTACGTCCGGCAGGGTATACCTATGGCTACACCTTC. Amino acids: CASSVRPAGYTYGYTF.

The CDR3 DNA follows: TGTGCCAGCAGCTTGGGACAGGGTTGGGACTATGGCTACACCTTC. Translation: CASSLGQGWDYGYTF. The genes are TRBV7-8 and TRBJ1-2; 9 bases align to TRBD1. After removal of 3 bases from V and 3 bases from J, the junction contained 5 bases not matched to a gene. The germline V gene has CDR1 SGHVS and CDR2 FQNEAQ. The CDR3 runs to 15 residues.

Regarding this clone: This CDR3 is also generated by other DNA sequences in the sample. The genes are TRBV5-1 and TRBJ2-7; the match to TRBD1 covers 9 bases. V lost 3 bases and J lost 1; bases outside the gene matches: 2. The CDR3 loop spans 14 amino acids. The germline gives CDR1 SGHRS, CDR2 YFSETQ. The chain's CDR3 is CASSSGQGSYEQYF. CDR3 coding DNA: TGCGCCAGCAGCTCAGGACAGGGGTCCTACGAGCAGTACTTC.

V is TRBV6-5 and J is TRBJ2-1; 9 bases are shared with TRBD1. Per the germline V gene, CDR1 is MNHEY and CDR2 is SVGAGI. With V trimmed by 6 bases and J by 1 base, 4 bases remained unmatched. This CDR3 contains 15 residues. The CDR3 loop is CASRRDRASYNEQFF. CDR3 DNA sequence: TGTGCCAGCAGGAGGGACAGGGCGTCCTACAATGAGCAGTTCTTC.

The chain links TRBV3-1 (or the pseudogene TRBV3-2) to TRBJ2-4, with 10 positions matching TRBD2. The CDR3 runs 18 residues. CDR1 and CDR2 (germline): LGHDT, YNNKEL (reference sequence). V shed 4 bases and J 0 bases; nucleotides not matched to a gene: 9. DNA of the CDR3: TGTGCCAGCAGCCCCAGACTAGCGGGCCTACTAGCCAAAAACATTCAGTACTTC. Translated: CASSPRLAGLLAKNIQYF.

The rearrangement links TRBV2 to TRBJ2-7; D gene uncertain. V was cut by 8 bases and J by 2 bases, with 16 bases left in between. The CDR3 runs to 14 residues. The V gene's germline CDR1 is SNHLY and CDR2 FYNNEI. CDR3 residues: CASSSVETPYEQYF. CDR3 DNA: TGTGCCAGCTCGAGCGTAGAAACACCCTACGAGCAGTACTTC.

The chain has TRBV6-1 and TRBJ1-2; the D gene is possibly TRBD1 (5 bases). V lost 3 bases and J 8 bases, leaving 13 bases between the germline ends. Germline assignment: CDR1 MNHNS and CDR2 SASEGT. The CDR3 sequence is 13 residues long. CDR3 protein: CASSETRARGYTF. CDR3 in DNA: TGTGCCAGCAGTGAGACCAGGGCACGAGGCTACACCTTC.

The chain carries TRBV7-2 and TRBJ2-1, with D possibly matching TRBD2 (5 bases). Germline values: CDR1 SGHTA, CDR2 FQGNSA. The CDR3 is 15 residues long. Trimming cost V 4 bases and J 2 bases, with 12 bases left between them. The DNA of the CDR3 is TGTGCCAGCAGCTGGACGAGCGGCACCTACAATGAGCAGTTCTTC. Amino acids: CASSWTSGTYNEQFF.

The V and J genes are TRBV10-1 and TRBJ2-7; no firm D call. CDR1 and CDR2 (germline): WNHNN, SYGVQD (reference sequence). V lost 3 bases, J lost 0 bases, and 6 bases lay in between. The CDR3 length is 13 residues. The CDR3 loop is CASSDGLSYEQYF. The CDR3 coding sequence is TGCGCCAGCAGTGATGGGCTCTCCTACGAGCAGTACTTC.

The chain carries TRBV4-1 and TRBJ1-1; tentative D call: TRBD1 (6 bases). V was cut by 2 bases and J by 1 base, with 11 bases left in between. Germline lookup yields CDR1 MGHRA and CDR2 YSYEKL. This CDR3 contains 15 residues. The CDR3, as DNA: TGCGCCAGCAGCCAACCGAGGGGGGGGAACACTGAAGCTTTCTTT. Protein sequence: CASSQPRGGNTEAFF.

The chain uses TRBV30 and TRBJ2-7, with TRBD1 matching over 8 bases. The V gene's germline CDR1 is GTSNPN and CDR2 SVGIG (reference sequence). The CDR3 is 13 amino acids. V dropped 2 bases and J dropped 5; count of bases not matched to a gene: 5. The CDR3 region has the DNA TGTGCCTGGAGTACAGGGGGTTTTAACGAGCAGTACTTC. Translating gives CAWSTGGFNEQYF. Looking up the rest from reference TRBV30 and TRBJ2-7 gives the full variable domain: SQTIHQWPATLVQPVGSPLSLECTVEGTSNPNLYWYRQAAGRGLQLLFYSVGIGQISSEVPQNLSASRPQDRQFILSSKKLLLSDSGFYLCAWSTGGFNEQYFGPGTRLTVT.

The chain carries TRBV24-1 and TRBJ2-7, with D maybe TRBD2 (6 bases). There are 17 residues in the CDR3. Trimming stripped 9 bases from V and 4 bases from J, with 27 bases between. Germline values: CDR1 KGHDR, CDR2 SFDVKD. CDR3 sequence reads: CATARDWWWGEGYEQYF. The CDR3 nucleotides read TGTGCCACCGCGCGGGACTGGTGGTGGGGGGAAGGGTACGAGCAGTACTTC.

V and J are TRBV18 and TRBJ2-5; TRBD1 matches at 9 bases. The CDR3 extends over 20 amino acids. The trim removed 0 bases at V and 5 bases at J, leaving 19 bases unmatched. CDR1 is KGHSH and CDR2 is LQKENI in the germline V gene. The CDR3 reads CASSPPIGGYRGRKLETQYF. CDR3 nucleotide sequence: TGTGCCAGCTCACCACCGATCGGTGGGTACAGGGGGCGAAAATTGGAGACCCAGTACTTC.

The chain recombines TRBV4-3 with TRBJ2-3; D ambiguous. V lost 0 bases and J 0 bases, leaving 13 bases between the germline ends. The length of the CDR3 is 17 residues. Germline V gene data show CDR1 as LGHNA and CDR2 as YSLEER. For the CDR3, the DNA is TGCGCCAGCAGCCAAGATCTCCCGGGTAGCAGCACAGATACGCAGTATTTT. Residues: CASSQDLPGSSTDTQYF.

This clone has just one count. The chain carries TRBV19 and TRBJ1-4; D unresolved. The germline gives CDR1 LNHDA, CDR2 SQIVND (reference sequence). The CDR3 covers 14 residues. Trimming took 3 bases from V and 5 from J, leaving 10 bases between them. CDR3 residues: CASSIGGGNEKLFF. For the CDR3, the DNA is TGTGCCAGTAGTATTGGTGGAGGGAATGAAAAACTGTTTTTT. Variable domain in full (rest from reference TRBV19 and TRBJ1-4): DGGITQSPKYLFRKEGQNVTLSCEQNLNHDAMYWYRQDPGQGLRLIYYSQIVNDFQKGDIAEGYSVSREKKESFPLTVTSAQKNPTAFYLCASSIGGGNEKLFFGSGTQLSVL.

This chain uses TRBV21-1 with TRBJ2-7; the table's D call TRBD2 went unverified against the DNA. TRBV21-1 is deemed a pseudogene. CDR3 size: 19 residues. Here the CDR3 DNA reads TGTGCCAGCATCCAAGGAGGACTAGCGGGAGGGCCTGAACTATACGAGCAGTACTTC. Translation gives CASIQGGLAGGPELYEQYF.

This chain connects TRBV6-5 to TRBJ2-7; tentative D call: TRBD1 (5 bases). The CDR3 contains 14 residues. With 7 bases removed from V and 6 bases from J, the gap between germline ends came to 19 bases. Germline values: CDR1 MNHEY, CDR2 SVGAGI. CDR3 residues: CASKEVRGVIEQYF. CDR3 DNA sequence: TGTGCCAGCAAAGAGGTTAGGGGCGTTATCGAGCAGTACTTC.

The CDR3 reads CASSPGLAGETQYF. DNA for the CDR3: TGTGCCAGCAGCCCCGGACTAGCGGGAGAGACCCAGTACTTC. V usage is TRBV7-3 and J usage is TRBJ2-5, with TRBD2 matching over 11 bases. Germline lookup yields CDR1 SGHTA and CDR2 FQGTGA. Unmatched junction bases numbered 3, after V lost 5 bases and J lost 4 bases. The CDR3 is 14 amino acids.

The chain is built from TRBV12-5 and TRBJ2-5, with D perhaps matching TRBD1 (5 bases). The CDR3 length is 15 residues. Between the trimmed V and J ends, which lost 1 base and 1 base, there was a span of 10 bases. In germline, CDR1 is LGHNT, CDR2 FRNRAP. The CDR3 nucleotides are TGTGCTAGTGGTTTGGGCAGGGCGTCCCAAGAGACCCAGTACTTC. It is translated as CASGLGRASQETQYF.

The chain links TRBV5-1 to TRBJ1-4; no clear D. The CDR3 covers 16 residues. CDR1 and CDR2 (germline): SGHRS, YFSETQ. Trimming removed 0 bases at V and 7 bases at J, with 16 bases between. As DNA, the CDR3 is TGCGCCAGCAGCTTGGATACTCCGGTAGCTGGTGAAAAACTGTTTTTT. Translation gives CASSLDTPVAGEKLFF.

CDR3 DNA sequence: TGTGCCAGCCGAACCCCGGGAACCGGGGAGCTGTTTTTT. This sequence encodes CASRTPGTGELFF. The chain recombines TRBV7-9 with TRBJ2-2, with D perhaps TRBD2 (5 bases). Trimming took 8 bases from V and 5 from J, leaving 12 bases between them. This CDR3 comprises 13 residues. CDR1 SEHNR and CDR2 FQNEAQ come from the germline V gene (reference sequence).